The 19 T cell receptor beta chains given below trace back to one sample, sequenced in a study of CD8+CD57+ T cells in acquired aplastic anemia. Genomic DNA provided the template from which TCR beta VDJ and CDR3 profiles were obtained. TCRdb re-called the reads through MiXCR, storing one row per CDR3 protein. Among 350,000 to 450,000 distinct CDR3 sequences listed, approximately 70% were seen once. The sample consisted of sorted CD4+, CD8+, or CD8+CD57+ T cells (not recorded which) from PBMCs. These receptors all come from a human donor in good health, serving as a control.

This chain uses TRBV29-1 with TRBJ2-1; TRBD2 aligns across 8 bases. This CDR3 has 16 amino acids. In germline, CDR1 is SQVTM, CDR2 ANQGSEA. J was trimmed by 4 bases and V by 2 bases; bases with no gene match: 10. The CDR3 coding sequence is TGCAGCGTTGAATTGTCAGGGACTAGAAGGTACAATGAGCAGTTCTTC. Translated, it gives CSVELSGTRRYNEQFF.

On this clonotype itself: The junction departs from the called germline gene at one end, perhaps through a read error. The chain carries TRBV9 and TRBJ1-1, with D unresolved. Germline CDR1 is SGDLS and CDR2 is YYNGEE. This CDR3 contains 13 residues. The CDR3 spells CASSSTHSTEPYF. The CDR3 coding sequence is TGTGCCAGCAGCTCCACGCACTCCACTGAACCTTACTTT. Supplemented by reference TRBV9 and TRBJ1-1, the full variable domain reads DSGVTQTPKHLITATGQRVTLRCSPRSGDLSVYWYQQSLDQGLQFLIQYYNGEERAKGNILERFSAQQFPDLHSELNLSSLELGDSALYFCASSSTHSTEPYFGQGTRLTVV.

This rearrangement joins TRBV15 to TRBJ2-3, with TRBD2 as a possible D gene (7 bases). Trimming removed 5 bases from V and 8 bases from J, with 23 bases in between. Germline values: CDR1 LNHNV, CDR2 YYDKDF (reference sequence). CDR3 length: 16 amino acids. The chain's CDR3 is CATSLVPWGGRGTQYF. CDR3 nucleotide sequence: TGTGCCACCAGCTTAGTGCCATGGGGGGGCCGAGGTACGCAGTATTTT.

This clonotype was seen once. The CDR3 is CASSGTGTGHSNQPQHF. DNA for the CDR3: TGTGCCAGTAGTGGTACCGGGACAGGGCATAGCAATCAGCCCCAGCATTTT. V usage is TRBV19 and J usage is TRBJ1-5; 9 bases map to TRBD1. Germline V gives CDR1 LNHDA, CDR2 SQIVND (reference sequence). With V trimmed by 5 bases and J by 0 bases, 8 bases remained unmatched. This CDR3 spans 17 amino acids.

The chain employs TRBV15 and TRBJ2-7; D is possibly TRBD1 (9 bases). V dropped 5 bases and J dropped 12 bases, with 26 bases sitting between them. Germline CDR1 reads LNHNV; CDR2 reads YYDKDF (reference sequence). This CDR3 has 15 amino acids. CDR3: CATSLAGQGCSGAYF. The DNA of the CDR3 is TGTGCCACCAGCTTAGCGGGACAGGGATGCTCTGGGGCGTACTTC.

This CDR3 reads CASRSEETQYF. The CDR3 nucleotides read TGTGCCAGCAGGTCGGAGGAGACCCAGTATTTT. The V gene is TRBV2, the J gene TRBJ2-5, with a tentative D call TRBD2 (5 bases). The J call is doubtful: the DNA matches TRBJ2-3 better. The CDR3 is 11 residues long. The germline gives CDR1 SNHLY, CDR2 FYNNEI.

The table lists this clonotype with a few counts. No conserved phenylalanine or tryptophan is present at the end of the CDR3, so a read error is the likely explanation. No DNA is shown, since the ends of the CDR3 on it are uncertain; the CDR3 is the one TCRdb lists. V is TRBV7-3 and J is TRBJ1-3; TRBD1 is taken as the D call from the table, unchecked against the DNA. The germline gives CDR1 SGHTA, CDR2 FQGTGA. With termini counted, the CDR3 has 12 amino acids. The CDR3 sequence: CASSQNSGTANT.

The chain uses TRBV24-1 and TRBJ2-1; no clear D. This CDR3 has 13 amino acids. V lost 1 base and J lost 7, with 7 bases in between. CDR1 is KGHDR and CDR2 is SFDVKD in the germline V gene. Written as DNA, the CDR3 is TGTGCCACCAGTGATTTCCCCGGGAATGAGCAGTTCTTC. It is translated as CATSDFPGNEQFF.

The chain combines TRBV5-6 with TRBJ1-5; D is unresolved. Germline lookup yields CDR1 SGHDT and CDR2 YYEEEE. Trimming removed 4 bases from V and 5 bases from J, with 10 bases in between. CDR3 length: 13 amino acids. This CDR3 is CASSPPRDQPQHF. The CDR3 coding sequence is TGTGCCAGCAGCCCGCCCCGGGATCAGCCCCAGCATTTT.

Ten or more counts support this clonotype. The chain couples TRBV20-1 to TRBJ2-5; perhaps D is TRBD1 or TRBD2 (5 bases each). CDR1 is DFQATT and CDR2 is SNEGSKA in the germline V gene (reference sequence). V gave up 3 bases and J gave up 5 bases, with 10 bases separating them. This CDR3 is built from 12 residues. For the CDR3, the DNA is TGCAGTGCTAGTCTGGGGGAGGAGACCCAGTACTTC. This encodes CSASLGEETQYF.

DNA for the CDR3: TGCAGTGCTAGCGGGAGAGGTCGACACCAGTACTTC. Translation gives CSASGRGRHQYF. This chain uses TRBV20-1 with TRBJ2-7; D might be TRBD2 (6 bases). CDR3 size: 12 residues. Germline values: CDR1 DFQATT, CDR2 SNEGSKA (reference sequence). V shed 3 bases and J shed 10 bases, with 16 bases lying between them.

This clonotype was seen only once. V and J are TRBV20-1 and TRBJ2-1, with D maybe TRBD2 (5 bases). Germline values: CDR1 DFQATT, CDR2 SNEGSKA (reference sequence). The length of the CDR3 is 14 residues. Trimming pared 3 bases from V and 7 bases from J, leaving 16 bases between. CDR3 coding DNA: TGCAGTGCTAGGAGTCCAGGAGGTCATAATGAGCAGTTCTTC. Translated: CSARSPGGHNEQFF.

This clonotype appeared many times. This rearrangement joins TRBV6-5 to TRBJ2-2; D is uncertain. Germline CDR1 is MNHEY and CDR2 is SVGAGI. V dropped 7 bases and J dropped 1 base, with 10 bases sitting between them. This CDR3 is 14 amino acids long. In nucleotides, the CDR3 is TGTGCCAGCACCGACCGAAGGAACACCGGGGAGCTGTTTTTT. Translated: CASTDRRNTGELFF.

A word on this clonotype: Lacking the conserved final phenylalanine or tryptophan, this CDR3 likely reflects a read error. It is unclear where the CDR3 begins or ends on the DNA, so no DNA is shown, and the CDR3 is as TCRdb lists it. This chain uses TRBV7-8 with TRBJ1-6; the table calls TRBD1, which could not be checked here. From germline, CDR1 is SGHVS and CDR2 FQNEAQ. The CDR3 is made up of 16 amino acids, end residues included. CDR3 amino acids: CASSVGGPNYGYTLGS.

On this clonotype: Relative to the germline gene, one junction end is altered; a read error may explain this. The chain combines TRBV7-4 with TRBJ1-2, with D unresolved. The length of the CDR3 is 14 residues. CDR1 and CDR2 from the germline V gene are SGHVT and SQSDAQ. The DNA of the CDR3 is TGTGCCAGCAGCTTCAATCGGGGTAACGCTGGATGCACATTC. This encodes CASSFNRGNAGCTF.

V and J are TRBV12-3 or TRBV12-4 and TRBJ2-7; maybe TRBD1 (6 bases). The CDR3 is made up of 15 amino acids. V was trimmed by 5 bases and J by 2 bases, leaving 16 bases between them. In nucleotides, the CDR3 is TGTGCCAGCAGTATGCAACAGGGTAGTCCCTACGAGCAGTACTTC. Translating gives CASSMQQGSPYEQYF.

This clonotype has only one observation. The chain employs TRBV9 and TRBJ2-5; D is perhaps TRBD2 (5 bases). Looked up from germline, CDR1 is SGDLS and CDR2 is YYNGEE. Trimming stripped 3 bases from V and 11 bases from J, with 23 bases between. The CDR3 runs 15 residues. The CDR3 region is CASSGACHGGAEQYF. DNA of the CDR3: TGTGCCAGCAGCGGCGCCTGTCACGGAGGAGCGGAACAGTACTTC. Full variable domain (missing parts from reference TRBV9 and TRBJ2-5): DSGVTQTPKHLITATGQRVTLRCSPRSGDLSVYWYQQSLDQGLQFLIQYYNGEERAKGNILERFSAQQFPDLHSELNLSSLELGDSALYFCASSGACHGGAEQYFGPGTRLLVL.

Many counts were recorded for this clonotype. This chain joins TRBV10-3 and TRBJ2-5; 8 nucleotides agree with TRBD1. Unmatched junction bases numbered 9, after V lost 4 bases and J lost 5 bases. Per germline, CDR1 ENHRY and CDR2 SYGVKD. This CDR3 has 15 amino acids. CDR3 sequence: CAISGGQGRGETQYF. CDR3 DNA sequence: TGTGCCATCAGTGGAGGACAGGGTCGTGGGGAGACCCAGTACTTC.

Ten or more counts support this clonotype. A much more abundant neighbour one base away suggests this may be a read error. This rearrangement joins TRBV10-3 to TRBJ2-7; 8 positions match TRBD1. Germline V gives CDR1 ENHRY, CDR2 SYGVKD. The CDR3 length is 12 residues. The CDR3 nucleotides are TGTGCCATCGGACAGGGTTCCTACGAGCAGTGCTTC. The encoded protein is CAIGQGSYEQCF.